The rows below give T cell receptor beta chains drawn from one sample of a study of blood T cell repertoires in COVID-19. The assay was immunoSEQ multiplex PCR, and TCRdb's table has in-frame clones only and misses some. This table has more than 65,000 clones, nearly 80% appearing once. Sequencing was carried out using peripheral blood. The receptors stem from a woman in her sixties with acute or convalescent COVID-19. The conserved cysteine and the conserved F or W are not part of the CDR3 here.

V gene	J gene	CDR3 protein
TRBV5-5	TRBJ2-1	ASSLVQGRVNEQF
TRBV4-2	TRBJ2-6	ASSRQGAPTSPTGANVLT
TRBV19	TRBJ2-3	ASSIRFSTSGGLDTQY
TRBV3-1/TRBV3-2	TRBJ1-4	ASSQVGQYEKLF
TRBV6-4	TRBJ1-6	ASSDGQGPLH
TRBV15	TRBJ1-1	ATSNDRGNTEAF
TRBV5-1	TRBJ1-2	ASSLSGGDYGYT
TRBV5-6	TRBJ2-7	ASSLIVEGAKQY
TRBV6-1	TRBJ2-7	ASSEVNFYEQY
TRBV6-6	TRBJ1-2	ASSSSWDREVYGYT
TRBV19	TRBJ2-7	ASSTRSVGEQY
TRBV5-6	TRBJ1-2	ASSLNGQYGYT
TRBV29-1	TRBJ2-7	SVAPGQGGGEQY
TRBV7-2	TRBJ2-1	ASRPGQGYNEQF
TRBV6-5	TRBJ1-5	ASRGTGEQPQH
TRBV11-2	TRBJ2-7	ASSPLWRGGKQY
TRBV6-5	TRBJ1-2	ASSYPGQGVYGYT
TRBV18	TRBJ1-2	ASSKGAYRGADYGYT
TRBV18	TRBJ1-2	ASSRGQTINYGYT
TRBV3-1/TRBV3-2	TRBJ1-6	ASSQSTGFSSPLH
TRBV16	TRBJ1-1	ASSRQGSDTEAF
TRBV28	TRBJ2-3	ASSLSDSLYTDTQY
TRBV10-3	TRBJ1-2	AISGHLDGYT
TRBV2	TRBJ2-2	ATSDPGELF
TRBV7-9	TRBJ1-5	ASSSQGDQPQH
TRBV9	TRBJ2-3	ASSPGYTQY
TRBV5-1	TRBJ2-5	ASSPGGTSWGETQY
TRBV29-1	TRBJ2-7	SAARTSGAGEQY
TRBV29-1	TRBJ1-2	SVDAEQGDGYT
TRBV4-3	TRBJ1-5	ASSQDLKLRDRDQPQH
TRBV10-2	TRBJ2-1	ASSEKGFSYNEQF
TRBV12-5	TRBJ2-4	ASGLGDKVAKNIQY
TRBV5-1	TRBJ1-2	ASSSTDNYGYT
TRBV28	TRBJ1-4	ASQKGPLATNEKLF
TRBV30	TRBJ2-4	AWSDRGLLLAKNIQY
TRBV5-6	TRBJ2-7	ASSLGFGGSYEQY
TRBV2	TRBJ2-7	ASSDETGMYEQY
TRBV6-5	TRBJ2-3	ASSSGVSTDTQY
TRBV5-6	TRBJ1-2	ASWTGIDYGYT
TRBV5-1	TRBJ2-7	ASSLVLGTTLIQY
TRBV7-9	TRBJ2-7	ASSLQGAESYEQY
TRBV5-1	TRBJ1-2	ASSIGQGNYGYT
TRBV19	TRBJ1-4	ASNTRRGQDNEKLF
TRBV5-1	TRBJ1-4	ASSGGTGSEKLF
TRBV6-2/TRBV6-3	TRBJ1-4	ASSYADRGVVNEKLF
TRBV2	TRBJ1-6	ASGEQGQLNSPLH
TRBV29-1	TRBJ2-7	SVATGQQSYEQY
TRBV19	TRBJ2-3	ATRWTGGVDTQY
TRBV12-5	TRBJ1-1	ASGSGLALNTEAF
TRBV10-1	TRBJ2-2	ASSESGFRELF